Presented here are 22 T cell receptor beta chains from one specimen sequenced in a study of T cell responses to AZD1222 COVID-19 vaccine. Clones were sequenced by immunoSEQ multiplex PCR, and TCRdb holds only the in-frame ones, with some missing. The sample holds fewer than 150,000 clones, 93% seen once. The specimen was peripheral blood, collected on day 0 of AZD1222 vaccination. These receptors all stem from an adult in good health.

The CDR3, as DNA: TGCGCCAGCAGCGGAGGGGGAATAAGGGGCTACACCTTC. Amino acids: CASSGGGIRGYTF. The rearrangement links TRBV5-1 to TRBJ1-2; possibly TRBD1 for D (6 bases). The CDR3 has 13 amino acids. Germline CDR1 and CDR2: SGHRS and YFSETQ. V lost 4 bases and J 8 bases, leaving 15 bases between the germline ends.

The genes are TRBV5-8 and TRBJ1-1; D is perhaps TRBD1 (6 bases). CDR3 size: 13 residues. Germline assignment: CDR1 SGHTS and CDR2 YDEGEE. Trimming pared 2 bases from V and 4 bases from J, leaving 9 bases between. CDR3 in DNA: TGTGCCAGCAGCTTTGGACAGCCCACTGAAGCTTTCTTT. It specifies CASSFGQPTEAFF.

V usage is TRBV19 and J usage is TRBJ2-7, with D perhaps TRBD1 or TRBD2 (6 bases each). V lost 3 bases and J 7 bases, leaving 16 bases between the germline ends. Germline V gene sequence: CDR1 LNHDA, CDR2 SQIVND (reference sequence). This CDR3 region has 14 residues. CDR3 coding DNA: TGTGCCAGTAGTATCCTGGGGGGCTCCGAAGAGCAGTACTTC. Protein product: CASSILGGSEEQYF.

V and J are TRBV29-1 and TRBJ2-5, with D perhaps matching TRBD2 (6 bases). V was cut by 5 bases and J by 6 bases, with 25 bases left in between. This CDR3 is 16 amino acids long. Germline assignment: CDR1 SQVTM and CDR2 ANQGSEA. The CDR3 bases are TGCAGCGTTAATATCTGGGAACTAGCAGAAGGGCAGACCCAGTACTTC. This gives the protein CSVNIWELAEGQTQYF.

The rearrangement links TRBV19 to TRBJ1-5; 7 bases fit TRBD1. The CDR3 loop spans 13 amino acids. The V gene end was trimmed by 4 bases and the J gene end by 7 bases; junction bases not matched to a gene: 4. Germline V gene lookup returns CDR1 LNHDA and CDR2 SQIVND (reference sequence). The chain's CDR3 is CASSSQGGQPQHF. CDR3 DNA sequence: TGTGCCAGTAGTAGTCAGGGGGGGCAGCCCCAGCATTTT. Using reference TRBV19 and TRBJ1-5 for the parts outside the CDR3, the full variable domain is DGGITQSPKYLFRKEGQNVTLSCEQNLNHDAMYWYRQDPGQGLRLIYYSQIVNDFQKGDIAEGYSVSREKKESFPLTVTSAQKNPTAFYLCASSSQGGQPQHFGDGTRLSIL.

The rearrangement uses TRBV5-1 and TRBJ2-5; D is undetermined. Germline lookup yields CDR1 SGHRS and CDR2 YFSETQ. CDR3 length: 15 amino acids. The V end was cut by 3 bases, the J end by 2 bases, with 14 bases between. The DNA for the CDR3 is TGCGCCAGCAGCTCCCTCGACGGCAGACAAGAGACCCAGTACTTC. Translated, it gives CASSSLDGRQETQYF.

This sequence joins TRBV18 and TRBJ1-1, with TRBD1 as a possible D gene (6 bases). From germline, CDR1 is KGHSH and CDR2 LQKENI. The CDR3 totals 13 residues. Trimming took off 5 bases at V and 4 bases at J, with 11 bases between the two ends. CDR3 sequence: CASSSGQSTEAFF. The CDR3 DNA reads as TGTGCCAGCTCATCTGGACAGTCCACTGAAGCTTTCTTT.

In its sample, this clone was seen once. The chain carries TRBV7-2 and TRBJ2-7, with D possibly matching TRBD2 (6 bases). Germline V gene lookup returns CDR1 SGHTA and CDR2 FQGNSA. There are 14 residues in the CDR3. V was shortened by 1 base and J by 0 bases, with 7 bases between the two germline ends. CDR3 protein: CASSLGGVSYEQYF. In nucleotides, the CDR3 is TGTGCCAGCAGCTTAGGCGGGGTCTCCTACGAGCAGTACTTC.

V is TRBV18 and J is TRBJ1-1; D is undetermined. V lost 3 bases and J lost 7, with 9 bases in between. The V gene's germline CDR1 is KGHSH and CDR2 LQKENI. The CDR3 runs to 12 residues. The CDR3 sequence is CASSPSAVEAFF. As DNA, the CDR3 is TGTGCCAGCTCACCGTCGGCAGTTGAAGCTTTCTTT.

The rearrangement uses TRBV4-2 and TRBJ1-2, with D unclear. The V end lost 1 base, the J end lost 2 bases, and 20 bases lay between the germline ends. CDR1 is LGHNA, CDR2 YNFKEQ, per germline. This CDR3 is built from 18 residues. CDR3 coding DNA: TGTGCCAGCAGCCAAGCGTTCTATACTGTTAGAGAAAACTATGGCTACACCTTC. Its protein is CASSQAFYTVRENYGYTF.

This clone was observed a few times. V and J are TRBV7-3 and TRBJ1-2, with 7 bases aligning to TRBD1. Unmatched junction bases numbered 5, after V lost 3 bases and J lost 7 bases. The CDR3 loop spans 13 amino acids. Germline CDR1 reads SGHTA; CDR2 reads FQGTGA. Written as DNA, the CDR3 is TGTGCCAGCAGCTTTGAGGGGGCCGGTGGCTACACCTTC. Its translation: CASSFEGAGGYTF.

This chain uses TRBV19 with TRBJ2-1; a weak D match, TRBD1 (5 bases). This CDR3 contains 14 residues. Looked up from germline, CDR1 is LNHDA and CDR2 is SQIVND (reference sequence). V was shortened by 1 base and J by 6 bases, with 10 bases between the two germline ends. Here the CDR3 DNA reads TGTGCCAGTAGTATAGGGACAAGTCCCAATGAGCAGTTCTTC. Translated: CASSIGTSPNEQFF. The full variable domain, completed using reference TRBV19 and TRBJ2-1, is DGGITQSPKYLFRKEGQNVTLSCEQNLNHDAMYWYRQDPGQGLRLIYYSQIVNDFQKGDIAEGYSVSREKKESFPLTVTSAQKNPTAFYLCASSIGTSPNEQFFGPGTRLTVL.

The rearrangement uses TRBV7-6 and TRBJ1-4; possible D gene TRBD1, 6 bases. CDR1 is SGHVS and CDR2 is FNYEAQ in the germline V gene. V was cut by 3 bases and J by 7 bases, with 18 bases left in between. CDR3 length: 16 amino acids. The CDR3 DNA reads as TGTGCCAGCAGCTTCGCCGGAGGGACAACTGGTGAAAAACTGTTTTTT. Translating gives CASSFAGGTTGEKLFF.

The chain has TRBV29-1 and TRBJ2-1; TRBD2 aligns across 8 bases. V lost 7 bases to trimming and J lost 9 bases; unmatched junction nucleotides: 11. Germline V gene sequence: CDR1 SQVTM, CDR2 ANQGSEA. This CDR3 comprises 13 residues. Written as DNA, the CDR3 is TGCAGCGGTGCGGGACTAGTTATTGGTGAGCAGTTCTTC. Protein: CSGAGLVIGEQFF.

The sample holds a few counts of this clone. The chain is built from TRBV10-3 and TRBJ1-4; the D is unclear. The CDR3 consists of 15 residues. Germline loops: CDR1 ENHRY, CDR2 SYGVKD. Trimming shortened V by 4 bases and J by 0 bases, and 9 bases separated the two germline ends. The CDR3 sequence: CAISAALTTNEKLFF. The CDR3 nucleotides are TGTGCCATCAGTGCGGCACTCACAACTAATGAAAAACTGTTTTTT.

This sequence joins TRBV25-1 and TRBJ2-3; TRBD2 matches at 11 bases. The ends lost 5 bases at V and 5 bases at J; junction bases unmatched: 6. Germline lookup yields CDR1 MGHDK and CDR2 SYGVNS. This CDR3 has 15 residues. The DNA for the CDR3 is TGTGCCAGCAGTTTTAGCGGGGGGGCCCGAGATACGCAGTATTTT. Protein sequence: CASSFSGGARDTQYF.

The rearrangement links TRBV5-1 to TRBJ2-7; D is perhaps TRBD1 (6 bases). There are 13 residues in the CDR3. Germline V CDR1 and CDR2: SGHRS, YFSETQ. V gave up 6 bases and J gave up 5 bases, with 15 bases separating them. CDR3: CASTAQGLDEQYF. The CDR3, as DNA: TGCGCCAGCACAGCACAGGGTCTAGACGAGCAGTACTTC. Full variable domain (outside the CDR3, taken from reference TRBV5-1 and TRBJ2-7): KAGVTQTPRYLIKTRGQQVTLSCSPISGHRSVSWYQQTPGQGLQFLFEYFSETQRNKGNFPGRFSGRQFSNSRSEMNVSTLELGDSALYLCASTAQGLDEQYFGPGTRLTVT.

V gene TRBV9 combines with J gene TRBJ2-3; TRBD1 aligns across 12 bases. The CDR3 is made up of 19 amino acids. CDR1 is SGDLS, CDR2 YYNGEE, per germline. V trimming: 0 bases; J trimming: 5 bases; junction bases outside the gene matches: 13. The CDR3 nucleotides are TGTGCCAGCAGCGTAGGGGCGGGACAGGGGGCCACCTCCAAAGATACGCAGTATTTT. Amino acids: CASSVGAGQGATSKDTQYF.

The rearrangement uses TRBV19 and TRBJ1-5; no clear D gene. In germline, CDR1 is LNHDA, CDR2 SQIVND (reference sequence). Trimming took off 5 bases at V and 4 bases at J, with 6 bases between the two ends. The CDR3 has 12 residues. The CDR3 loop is CASSVGNQPQHF. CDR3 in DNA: TGTGCCAGTAGTGTGGGAAATCAGCCCCAGCATTTT.

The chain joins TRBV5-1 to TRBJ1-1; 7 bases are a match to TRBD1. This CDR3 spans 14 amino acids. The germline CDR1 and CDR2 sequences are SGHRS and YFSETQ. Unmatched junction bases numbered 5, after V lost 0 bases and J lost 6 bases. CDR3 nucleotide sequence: TGCGCCAGCAGCTTGGGGGACAGACAAGCTGAAGCTTTCTTT. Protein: CASSLGDRQAEAFF.

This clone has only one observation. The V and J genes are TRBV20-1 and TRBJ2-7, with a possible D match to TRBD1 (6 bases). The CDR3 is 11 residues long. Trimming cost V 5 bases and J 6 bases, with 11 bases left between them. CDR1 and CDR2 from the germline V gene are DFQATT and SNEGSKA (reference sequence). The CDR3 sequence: CSASQGLEQYF. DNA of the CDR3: TGCAGTGCTTCTCAGGGGCTCGAGCAGTACTTC.

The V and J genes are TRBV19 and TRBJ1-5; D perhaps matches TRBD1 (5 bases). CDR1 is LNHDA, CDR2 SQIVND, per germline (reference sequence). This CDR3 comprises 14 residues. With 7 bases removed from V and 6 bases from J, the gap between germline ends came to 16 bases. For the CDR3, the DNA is TGTGCCAGTAACCCCGGGACCGACGGTCAGCCCCAGCATTTT. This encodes CASNPGTDGQPQHF.